The 10 T cell receptor beta chains given below trace back to one sample, sequenced in a study of identical twins. TCRdb ran MiXCR on the 5' RACE reads and lists one entry per CDR3 protein. The table includes about 240,000 distinct CDR3 sequences, about 10% detected once. Material: memory T cells sorted from blood. Source of these receptors: a man in his fifties in good health.

This clonotype was detected only a few times. The rearrangement uses TRBV4-1 and TRBJ2-1; the D is unclear. The CDR3 spans 14 residues. V shed 5 bases and J shed 8 bases, with 16 bases lying between them. Per germline, CDR1 MGHRA and CDR2 YSYEKL. The CDR3 loop is CASSYTLEMYEQFF. CDR3 sequence (DNA): TGCGCCAGCAGCTATACCCTAGAAATGTATGAGCAGTTCTTC.

This clonotype came up a few times. The genes are TRBV4-2 and TRBJ2-1; 7 nucleotides agree with TRBD2. CDR3 length: 15 residues. V gave up 3 bases and J gave up 9 bases; unmatched junction bases: 11. CDR1 and CDR2 (germline): LGHNA, YNFKEQ. The CDR3 sequence is CASSQVRGSEAEQFF. The CDR3 DNA is TGTGCCAGCAGCCAGGTTCGCGGGAGCGAGGCTGAGCAGTTCTTC.

This clonotype was observed a few times. This chain uses TRBV20-1 with TRBJ2-3, with 9 bases matching TRBD1. The CDR3 has 14 residues. V lost 1 base and J lost 3; bases outside the gene matches: 2. CDR1 and CDR2 from the germline V gene are DFQATT and SNEGSKA (reference sequence). As DNA, the CDR3 is TGCAGTGCTAGAGTTGACAGGGGGACAGATACGCAGTATTTT. Translation gives CSARVDRGTDTQYF.

This chain connects TRBV5-4 to TRBJ2-5, with 8 bases identical to TRBD2. CDR1 is SGHNT, CDR2 YYREEE, per germline (reference sequence). The CDR3 is 14 amino acids. V was pared by 0 bases and J by 3 bases, with 1 base of the junction left unmatched. CDR3 protein: CASSLEAGEETQYF. CDR3 DNA: TGTGCCAGCAGCTTGGAAGCGGGAGAAGAGACCCAGTACTTC. Full variable domain (remainder filled in from reference TRBV5-4 and TRBJ2-5): ETGVTQSPTHLIKTRGQQVTLRCSSQSGHNTVSWYQQALGQGPQFIFQYYREEENGRGNFPPRFSGLQFPNYSSELNVNALELDDSALYLCASSLEAGEETQYFGPGTRLLVL.

This clonotype occurred many times. The chain links TRBV5-5 to TRBJ2-3; TRBD1 aligns across 9 bases. Germline CDR1 and CDR2: SGHKS and YYEKEE (reference sequence). J lost 4 bases, V lost 1 base, and 7 bases had no gene match. The CDR3 sequence is 16 residues long. CDR3 loop: CASSLQDRGNADTQYF. CDR3 sequence (DNA): TGTGCCAGCAGCTTGCAGGACAGGGGAAACGCAGATACGCAGTATTTT.

This clonotype was recorded many times. The V and J genes are TRBV12-3 or TRBV12-4 and TRBJ2-3; 7 bases align to TRBD2. V shed 5 bases and J 4 bases; nucleotides not matched to a gene: 15. The CDR3 has 17 residues. CDR3 loop: CASSPQKAGIAADTQYF. The DNA of the CDR3 is TGTGCCAGCAGTCCGCAAAAAGCGGGGATAGCGGCAGATACGCAGTATTTT.

The genes are TRBV6-1 and TRBJ2-7; D might be TRBD1 (5 bases). The CDR3 sequence is 12 residues long. Trimming left V 8 bases short and J 2 bases short, with 10 bases between. CDR1 is MNHNS, CDR2 SASEGT, per germline. CDR3 bases: TGTGCCAGCGAAGACAGCCCCTACGAGCAGTACTTC. This codes for CASEDSPYEQYF.

In its sample, this clonotype was seen once. This may be a read error: a much more frequent sequence differs by one nucleotide. The chain employs TRBV10-3 and TRBJ2-5, with D possibly TRBD1 on 5 matching bases. The V and J ends lost 8 bases and 2 bases respectively, with 9 bases between them. Per the germline V gene, CDR1 is ENHRY and CDR2 is SYGVKD. The CDR3 contains 12 residues. CDR3 DNA: TGTGCCATCCGCGACAGTCAAGAGACCCAGTACTTC. Translating it yields CAIRDSQETQYF.

The rearrangement uses TRBV7-2 and TRBJ2-3; D gene uncertain. Trimming took off 2 bases at V and 9 bases at J, with 12 bases between the two ends. Germline assignment: CDR1 SGHTA and CDR2 FQGNSA. The CDR3 loop spans 13 amino acids. The CDR3 spells CASSLSPYDTQYF. In DNA, the CDR3 is TGTGCCAGCAGCTTAAGTCCCTACGACACGCAGTATTTT.

The chain recombines TRBV15 with TRBJ1-3; D gene uncertain. Germline CDR1 reads LNHNV; CDR2 reads YYDKDF (reference sequence). Trimming pared 3 bases from V and 8 bases from J, leaving 8 bases between. The CDR3 has 12 amino acids. CDR3 sequence: CATSSRGDTIYF. CDR3 DNA: TGTGCCACCAGCAGTCGGGGAGACACCATATATTTT.